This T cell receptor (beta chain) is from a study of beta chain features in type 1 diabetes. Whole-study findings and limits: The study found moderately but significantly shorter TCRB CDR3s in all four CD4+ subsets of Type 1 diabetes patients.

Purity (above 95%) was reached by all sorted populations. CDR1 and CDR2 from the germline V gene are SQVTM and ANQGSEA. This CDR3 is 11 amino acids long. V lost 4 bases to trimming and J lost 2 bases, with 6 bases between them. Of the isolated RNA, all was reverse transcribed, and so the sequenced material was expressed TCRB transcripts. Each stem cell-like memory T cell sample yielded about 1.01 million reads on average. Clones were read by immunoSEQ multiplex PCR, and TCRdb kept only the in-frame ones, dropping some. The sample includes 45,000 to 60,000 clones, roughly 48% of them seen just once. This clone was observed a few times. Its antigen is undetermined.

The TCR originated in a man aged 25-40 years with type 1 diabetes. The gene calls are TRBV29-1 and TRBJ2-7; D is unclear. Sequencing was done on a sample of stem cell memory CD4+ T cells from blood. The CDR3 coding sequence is TGCAGCGTTGGAGGAGCCTACGAGCAGTACTTC. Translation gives CSVGGAYEQYF.